The clone carrying this TCR beta chain has ten or more counts. Its antigen is as yet unknown. These data belong to a study of T cells in Graves' hyperthyroidism and ophthalmopathy. Germline V gene lookup returns CDR1 MDHEN and CDR2 SYDVKM. Trimming stripped 7 bases from V and 2 bases from J, with 15 bases between. The CDR3 extends over 14 amino acids. It was RNA transcripts that yielded the amplified TCR beta CDR3 regions. TCR CDR3 regions were first amplified by RT-PCR with HTBI primers. TCRdb re-analysed the multiplex PCR reads in MiXCR, keeping a single row per CDR3 protein. The data show roughly 510,000 distinct CDR3 sequences, with roughly 20% seen just once and around 27% held by the top ten. Hyperthyroidism patients were newly diagnosed, had disease duration under 2 months, and were aged 18 to 65 years. PBMCs were collected from an approximately 10 ml volume of fresh peripheral blood. Overall study findings and caveats: Ophthalmopathy cases were set apart from stable hyperthyroidism by a 13 V-J model. Clonotypes that were expanded in thyroid above 0.001 mostly appeared in blood too.

The clonotype originates from a man between 18 and 29 years old with Graves' hyperthyroidism. What was sequenced was blood. The chain is built from TRBV28 and TRBJ2-7; a possible D gene is TRBD2 (5 bases). CDR3 in DNA: TGTGCCAGCAACTCGAACCGGGATGCCTACGAGCAGTACTTC. Its translation is CASNSNRDAYEQYF.